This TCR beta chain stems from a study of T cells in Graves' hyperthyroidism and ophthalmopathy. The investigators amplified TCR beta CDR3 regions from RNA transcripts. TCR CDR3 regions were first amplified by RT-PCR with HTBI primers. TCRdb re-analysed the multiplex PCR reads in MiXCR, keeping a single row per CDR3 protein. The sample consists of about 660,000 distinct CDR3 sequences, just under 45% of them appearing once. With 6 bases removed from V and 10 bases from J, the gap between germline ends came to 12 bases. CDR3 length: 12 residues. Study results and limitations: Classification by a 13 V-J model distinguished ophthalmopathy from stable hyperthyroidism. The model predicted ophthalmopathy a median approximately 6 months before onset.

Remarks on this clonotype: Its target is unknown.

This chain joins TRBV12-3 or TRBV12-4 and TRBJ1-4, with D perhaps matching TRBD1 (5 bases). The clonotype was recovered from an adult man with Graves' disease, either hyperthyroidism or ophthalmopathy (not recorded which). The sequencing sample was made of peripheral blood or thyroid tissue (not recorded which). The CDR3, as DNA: TGTGCCAGCAGCCAGGACATCGGAAAACTGTTTTTT. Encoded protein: CASSQDIGKLFF.